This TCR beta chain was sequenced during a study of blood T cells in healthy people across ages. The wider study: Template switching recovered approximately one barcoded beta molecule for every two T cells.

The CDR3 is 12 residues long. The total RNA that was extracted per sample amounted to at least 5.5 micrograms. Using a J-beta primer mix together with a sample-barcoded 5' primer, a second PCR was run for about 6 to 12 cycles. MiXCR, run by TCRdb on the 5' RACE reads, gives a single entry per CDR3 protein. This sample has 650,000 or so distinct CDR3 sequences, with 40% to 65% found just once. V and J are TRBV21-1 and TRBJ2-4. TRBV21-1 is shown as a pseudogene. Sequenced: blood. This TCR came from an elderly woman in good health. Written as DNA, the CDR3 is TGTGCCAGCAGCAGGATGTACCCTATTCAGTACTTC. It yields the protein CASSRMYPIQYF.